This T cell receptor beta chain was identified during a study of radiotherapy plus CTLA-4 blockade in lung cancer (dated by TCRdb to 2016 to 2019). With regard to the full study: Among enrolled patients, 15% to 20% had an objective response and 30% to 35% reached disease control.

Focal radiation therapy combined with CTLA-4 blockade (ipilimumab) was tested in patients with chemo-refractory metastatic non-small-cell lung cancer. The research as a whole found: Early dynamic changes in blood T cell clones, together with increased serum interferon-beta after radiation, were reported as the strongest predictors of response. TCR clones derived from tumors expanded in peripheral blood after treatment with radiotherapy and ipilimumab.

Notes on this clone: Which antigen it targets is not known. It has no much larger one-base neighbor in the sample; base qualities were not kept.

Library preparation was by the immunoSEQ multiplex PCR assay. Here the immuneACCESS table is served through TCRdb, limited to in-frame sequences with V and J called. Missing clones are a known gap in these copies; in checked studies unresolved V genes cover under half, and the rest lacks a known reason. The sample table lists some 110,000 clones, about 83% of them with a count of one. 5.2% of the sample lies in the top ten. The sample in question was peripheral blood, obtained from a patient treated with radiotherapy plus ipilimumab. The origin of this receptor is a human donor with non-small cell lung cancer who had a partial response to radiotherapy plus ipilimumab.

The nucleotide sequence is given as TGTGCCAGCAGCTTAGATGGGGGCGACACTGAAGCTTTCTTT. This is translated as CASSLDGGDTEAFF. The rearranged segments are TRBV11-2 and TRBJ1-1; TRBD1 is perhaps the D gene, given 6 matching bases. The germline ends are 8 bases apart after V is trimmed by 0 bases and J by 3 bases. Via the germline V gene, CDR1 is SGHAT and CDR2 FQNNGV. Including the terminal cysteine and phenylalanine, the CDR3 comprises 14 residues. This entry keeps only the CDR3 DNA: 42 bases, framed from base 1.